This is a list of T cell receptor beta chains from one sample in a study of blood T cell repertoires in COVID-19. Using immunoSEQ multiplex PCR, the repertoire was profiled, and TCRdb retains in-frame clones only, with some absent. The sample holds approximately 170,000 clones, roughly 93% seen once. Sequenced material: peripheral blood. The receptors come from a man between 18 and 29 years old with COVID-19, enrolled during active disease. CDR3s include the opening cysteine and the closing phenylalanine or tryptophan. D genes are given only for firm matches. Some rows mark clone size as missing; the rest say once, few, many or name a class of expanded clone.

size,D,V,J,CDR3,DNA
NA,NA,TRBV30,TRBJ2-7,CAWSKRRSYEQYF,TGTGCCTGGAGTAAGCGCCGCTCCTACGAGCAGTACTTC
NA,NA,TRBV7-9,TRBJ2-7,CASSTGPGVHEQYF,TGTGCCAGCAGTACAGGACCGGGGGTACACGAGCAGTACTTC
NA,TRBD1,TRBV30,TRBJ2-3,CACAQAGTGPPDTQYF,TGTGCCTGTGCACAGGCCGGGACAGGCCCTCCAGATACGCAGTATTTT
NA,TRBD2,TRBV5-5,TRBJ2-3,CASSLGSGSTDTQYF,TGTGCCAGCAGCTTGGGTAGCGGGAGCACAGATACGCAGTATTTT
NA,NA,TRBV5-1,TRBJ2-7,CASSETPPTREQYF,TGCGCCAGCAGTGAGACACCCCCTACGAGAGAGCAGTACTTC
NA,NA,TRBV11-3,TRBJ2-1,CASSLRAGNSYNEQFF,TGTGCCAGCAGCTTAAGAGCGGGCAACTCCTACAATGAGCAGTTCTTC
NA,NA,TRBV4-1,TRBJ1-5,CASSPGADTNQPQHF,TGCGCCAGCAGTCCGGGAGCAGACACTAATCAGCCCCAGCATTTT
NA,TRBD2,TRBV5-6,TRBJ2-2,CASSLGTRRVTGELFF,TGTGCCAGCAGCTTGGGGACTAGGCGGGTCACCGGGGAGCTGTTTTTT
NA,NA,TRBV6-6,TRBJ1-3,CASGRSSGNTIYF,TGTGCCAGCGGCCGCTCCTCTGGAAACACCATATATTTT
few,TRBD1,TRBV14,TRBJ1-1,CASSPTDRDPEAFF,TGTGCCAGCAGCCCGACAGACAGGGACCCTGAAGCTTTCTTT
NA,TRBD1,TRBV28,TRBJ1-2,CASSPDRGRGYTF,TGTGCCAGCAGCCCTGACAGGGGCAGAGGCTACACCTTC
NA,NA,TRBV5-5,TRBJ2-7,CASSLADGLGEQYF,TGTGCCAGCAGCTTGGCCGATGGGCTCGGAGAGCAGTACTTC
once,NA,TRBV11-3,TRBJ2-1,CASSFLGGEQFF,TGTGCCAGCAGCTTTTTGGGAGGTGAGCAGTTCTTC
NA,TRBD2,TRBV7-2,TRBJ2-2,CASSLAGGKGGELFF,TGTGCCAGCAGCTTAGCCGGGGGGAAAGGCGGGGAGCTGTTTTTT
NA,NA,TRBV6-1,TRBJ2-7,CASSDGGTDYEQYF,TGTGCCAGCAGTGACGGCGGGACAGACTACGAGCAGTACTTC
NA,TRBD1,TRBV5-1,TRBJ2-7,CASSQTGTGYEQYF,TGCGCCAGCAGCCAAACCGGGACAGGCTACGAGCAGTACTTC
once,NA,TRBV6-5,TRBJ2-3,CASSFEASTDTQYF,TGTGCCAGCAGTTTCGAAGCTAGCACAGATACGCAGTATTTT
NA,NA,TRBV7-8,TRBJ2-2,CASSLRGAGGELFF,TGTGCCAGCAGCCTACGGGGGGCCGGCGGGGAGCTGTTTTTT
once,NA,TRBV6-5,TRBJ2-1,CASWAIYNEQFF,TGTGCCAGCTGGGCAATCTACAATGAGCAGTTCTTC
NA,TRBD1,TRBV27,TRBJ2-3,CASSGQGWTDTQYF,TGTGCCAGCTCGGGACAGGGATGGACAGATACGCAGTATTTT
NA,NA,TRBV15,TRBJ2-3,CATSTHLYRESTDTQYF,TGTGCCACCAGCACGCACCTCTATAGGGAGTCCACAGATACGCAGTATTTT
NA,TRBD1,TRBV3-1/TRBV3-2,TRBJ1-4,CASSQIVPGTGNEKLFF,TGTGCCAGCAGCCAAATAGTTCCCGGGACAGGGAATGAAAAACTGTTTTTT
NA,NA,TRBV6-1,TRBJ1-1,CASSEWGRVNTEAFF,TGTGCCAGCAGTGAATGGGGCCGAGTGAACACTGAAGCTTTCTTT
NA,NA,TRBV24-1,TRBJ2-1,CATSDDQGPFYNEQFF,TGTGCCACCAGTGACGACCAGGGTCCTTTTTACAATGAGCAGTTCTTC
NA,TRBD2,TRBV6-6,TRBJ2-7,CASSYGGGSYEQYF,TGTGCCAGCAGTTACGGGGGGGGCTCCTACGAGCAGTACTTC
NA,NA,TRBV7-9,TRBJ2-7,CASSPRGSYEQYF,TGTGCCAGCAGCCCCCGGGGTTCCTACGAGCAGTACTTC
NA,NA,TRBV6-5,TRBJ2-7,CASSYIGGSYEQYF,TGTGCCAGCAGTTACATAGGCGGATCCTACGAGCAGTACTTC
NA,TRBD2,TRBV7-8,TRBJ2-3,CASSLYLLAGEVDTQYF,TGTGCCAGCAGCTTATATCTACTAGCGGGAGAGGTAGATACGCAGTATTTT